The clone carrying this T cell receptor beta chain was found a few times. This record comes from a study of blood T cells in healthy people across ages. PCR was performed a second time for about 7 to 11 cycles using a sample-barcoded 5' primer and a J-beta primer mix. From the 5' RACE reads, TCRdb called clonotypes with MiXCR, one entry per CDR3 protein. The sample lists approximately 1,700,000 distinct CDR3 sequences, about two fifths occurring once. For every donor, a draw yielded 7.5 to 10 milliliters of peripheral blood. With 4 bases removed from V and 4 bases from J, the gap between germline ends came to 17 bases. The length of the CDR3 is 15 residues. Germline V lookup: CDR1 SGHRS, CDR2 YFSETQ.

This TCR came from a human donor in good health. The chain uses TRBV5-1 and TRBJ2-5; D remains unclear. Sequencing was performed on blood. The CDR3: CASSRDSLGLETQYF. In DNA form, the CDR3 reads TGCGCCAGCAGCCGTGACTCCCTCGGTCTAGAGACCCAGTACTTC.